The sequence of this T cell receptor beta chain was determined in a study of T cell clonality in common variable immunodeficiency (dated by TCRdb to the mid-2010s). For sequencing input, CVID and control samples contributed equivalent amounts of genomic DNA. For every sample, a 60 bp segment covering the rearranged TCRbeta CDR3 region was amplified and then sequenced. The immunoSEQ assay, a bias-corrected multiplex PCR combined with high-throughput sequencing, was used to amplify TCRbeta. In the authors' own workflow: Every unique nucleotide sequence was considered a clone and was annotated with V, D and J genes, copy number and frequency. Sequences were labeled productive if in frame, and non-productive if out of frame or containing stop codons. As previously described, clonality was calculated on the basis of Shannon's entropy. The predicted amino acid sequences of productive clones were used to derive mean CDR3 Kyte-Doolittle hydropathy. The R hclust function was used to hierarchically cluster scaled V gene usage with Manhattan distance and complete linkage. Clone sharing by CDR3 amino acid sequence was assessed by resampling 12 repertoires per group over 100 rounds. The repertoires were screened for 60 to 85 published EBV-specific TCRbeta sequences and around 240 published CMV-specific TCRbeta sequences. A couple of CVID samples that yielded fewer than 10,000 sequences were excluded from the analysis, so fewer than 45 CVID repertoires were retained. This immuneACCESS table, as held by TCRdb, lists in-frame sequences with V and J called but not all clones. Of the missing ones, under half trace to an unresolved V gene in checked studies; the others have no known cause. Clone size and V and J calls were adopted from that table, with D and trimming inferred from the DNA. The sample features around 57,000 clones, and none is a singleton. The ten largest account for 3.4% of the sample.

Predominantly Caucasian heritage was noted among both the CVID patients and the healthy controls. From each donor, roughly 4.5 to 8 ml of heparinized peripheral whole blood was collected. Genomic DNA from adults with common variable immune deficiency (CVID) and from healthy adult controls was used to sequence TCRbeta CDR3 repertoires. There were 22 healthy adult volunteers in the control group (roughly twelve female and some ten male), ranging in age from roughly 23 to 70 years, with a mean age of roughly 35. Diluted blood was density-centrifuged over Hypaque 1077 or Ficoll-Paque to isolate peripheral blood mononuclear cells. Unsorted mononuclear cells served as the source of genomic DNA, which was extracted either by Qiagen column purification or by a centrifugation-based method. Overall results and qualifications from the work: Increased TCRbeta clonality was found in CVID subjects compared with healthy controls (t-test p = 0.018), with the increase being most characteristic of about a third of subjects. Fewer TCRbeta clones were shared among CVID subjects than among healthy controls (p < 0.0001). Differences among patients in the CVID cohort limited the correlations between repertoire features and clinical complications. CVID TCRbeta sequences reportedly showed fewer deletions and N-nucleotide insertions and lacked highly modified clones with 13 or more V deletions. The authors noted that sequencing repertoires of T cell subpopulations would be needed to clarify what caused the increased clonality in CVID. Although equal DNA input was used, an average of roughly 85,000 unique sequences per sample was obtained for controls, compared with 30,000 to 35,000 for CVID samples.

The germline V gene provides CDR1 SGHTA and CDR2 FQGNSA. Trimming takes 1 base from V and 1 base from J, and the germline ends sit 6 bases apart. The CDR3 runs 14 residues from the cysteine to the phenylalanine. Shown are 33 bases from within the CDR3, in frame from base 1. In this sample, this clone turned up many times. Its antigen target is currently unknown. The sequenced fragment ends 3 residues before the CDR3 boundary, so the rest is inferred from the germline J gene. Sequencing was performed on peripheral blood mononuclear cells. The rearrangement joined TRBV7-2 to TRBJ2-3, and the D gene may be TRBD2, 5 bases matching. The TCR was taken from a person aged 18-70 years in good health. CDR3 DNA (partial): TGTGCCAGCAGCTTAGGCGGGCGCACAGATACG. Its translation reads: CASSLGGRTDT. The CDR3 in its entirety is CASSLGGRTDTQYF.